This T cell receptor (beta chain) was captured in a study of T cell responses to AZD1222 COVID-19 vaccine. At the level of the study: Second-dose groups at about 4 or about 12 weeks were pooled.

As concerns this clone: The antigen remains unidentified.

This CDR3 spans 14 amino acids. V was clipped by 10 bases and J by 4 bases, with 20 bases between them. The germline CDR1 and CDR2 sequences are SGHRS and YFSETQ. Assay used: immunoSEQ multiplex PCR; TCRdb lists only in-frame clones, some missing. The sample carries about 120,000 clones, around nine tenths recorded once. Notes on the study in general: Nearly half of unique spike-specific TCRs reportedly avoided B.1.351 and B.1.1.7 mutated regions. Donors were mostly white British, more females; clonal diversity possibly underestimated.

This specimen consisted of peripheral blood, obtained on day 0 of AZD1222 vaccination. The chain is built from TRBV5-1 and TRBJ1-1; D is perhaps TRBD1 (6 bases). The sequence was obtained from an adult in good health. This CDR3 reads CARATGGVGTEAFF. The CDR3 coding sequence is TGCGCCCGCGCGACGGGGGGCGTGGGCACTGAAGCTTTCTTT.